These T cell receptor beta chains were read from a single sample in a study of blood T cells in healthy people across ages. TCRdb recomputed calls from the 5' RACE reads with MiXCR, one row per CDR3 protein. The data contain about 620,000 distinct CDR3 sequences, 20% to 25% of them singletons. Sequences were obtained from blood. The receptors derive from an older man in good health. The conserved cysteine and the conserved F or W are not part of the CDR3 here.

CDR3: SVVGAGADTQY; V: TRBV29-1; J: TRBJ2-3
CDR3: ASRARARGLIRDEQY; V: TRBV27; J: -
CDR3: SARRATEETQY; V: TRBV20-1; J: TRBJ2-5
CDR3: ASSLSSTGLESYEQY; V: TRBV12-3/TRBV12-4; J: TRBJ2-7
CDR3: ASGQVSSNQPQH; V: TRBV27; J: TRBJ1-5
CDR3: ASSPRRGRGLNTGELF; V: TRBV25-1; J: TRBJ2-2
CDR3: SVAHPTGAEQY; V: TRBV29-1; J: TRBJ2-7
CDR3: SARTTLAGGPSAKNIQY; V: TRBV20-1; J: TRBJ2-4
CDR3: ASSQDGGSARYNEQF; V: TRBV4-3; J: TRBJ2-1
CDR3: ASSLARLAEETQY; V: TRBV7-2; J: TRBJ2-5
CDR3: AGHLDRPSTEAF; V: TRBV2; J: TRBJ1-1
CDR3: SVDGGGPTGELF; V: TRBV29-1; J: TRBJ2-2
CDR3: SASPRHLAGDYNEQF; V: TRBV20-1; J: -